Below are 18 T cell receptor beta chains sequenced from a single sample in a study of blood T cells in healthy people across ages. The authors ran a second PCR of roughly 6 to 12 cycles using a sample-barcoded 5' primer and a J-beta primer mix. TCRdb redid the calling of the 5' RACE reads with MiXCR, one entry per CDR3 protein. The data show about 1.8 million distinct CDR3 sequences, with about 49% seen just once and approximately 2.1% held by the top ten. Material: blood. These receptor sequences come from a woman aged 40 to 50 in good health.

The chain has TRBV29-1 and TRBJ1-3; 7 bases align to TRBD1. Per germline, CDR1 SQVTM and CDR2 ANQGSEA. This CDR3 has 13 amino acids. With 6 bases clipped from V and 3 bases from J, the junction kept 5 bases outside the gene matches. CDR3 DNA sequence: TGCAGCGTCGAGGGGGCTTATGGAAACACCATATATTTT. Residues: CSVEGAYGNTIYF.

This chain links TRBV4-3 with TRBJ1-2; a weak D match, TRBD1 (6 bases). CDR1 is LGHNA, CDR2 YSLEER, per germline. The CDR3 is made up of 14 amino acids. V was cut by 3 bases and J by 2 bases, with 10 bases left in between. For the CDR3, the DNA is TGCGCCAGCAGCCATAATACAGGGAACTATGGCTACACCTTC. As protein: CASSHNTGNYGYTF.

V and J are TRBV27 and TRBJ2-1; D is undetermined. Germline loops: CDR1 MNHEY, CDR2 SMNVEV (reference sequence). V was clipped by 8 bases and J by 0 bases, with 8 bases between them. The CDR3 is 13 residues long. The CDR3 DNA reads TGTGCCAGCGGTTCCATCTCCTACAATGAGCAGTTCTTC. This encodes CASGSISYNEQFF.

The V and J genes are TRBV6-2 or TRBV6-3 and TRBJ2-1; D is perhaps TRBD1 or TRBD2 (5 bases each). V was clipped by 7 bases and J by 12 bases, with 22 bases between them. This CDR3 is 14 amino acids long. Germline CDR1 MNHEY, CDR2 SVGEGT. The CDR3 sequence is CASKIRDVPQGQFF. DNA for the CDR3: TGTGCCAGCAAGATCCGGGACGTGCCCCAGGGGCAGTTCTTC.

V usage is TRBV15 and J usage is TRBJ2-5; 7 bases map to TRBD1. J was trimmed by 2 bases and V by 5 bases; bases with no gene match: 11. The length of the CDR3 is 16 residues. Germline CDR1 LNHNV, CDR2 YYDKDF (reference sequence). The CDR3 nucleotides read TGTGCCACCAGCGGGGCAACGACAGGGTCTCAAGAGACCCAGTACTTC. It is translated as CATSGATTGSQETQYF.

This clonotype showed up just a few times. The rearrangement joins TRBV28 to TRBJ2-7, with 7 nucleotides matching TRBD1. The CDR3 has 14 amino acids. Germline V gene lookup returns CDR1 MDHEN and CDR2 SYDVKM. The trim removed 4 bases at V and 4 bases at J, leaving 7 bases unmatched. CDR3 region: CASSYGQVLYEQYF. CDR3 bases: TGTGCCAGCAGTTACGGACAGGTATTGTACGAGCAGTACTTC.

This clonotype was recorded a few times. This rearrangement joins TRBV7-2 to TRBJ2-5, with unresolved D. The DNA matches TRBJ2-7 better at its end, which makes the J call doubtful. The germline CDR1 and CDR2 sequences are SGHTA and FQGNSA. The CDR3 has 15 residues. CDR3 DNA: TGTGCCAGCAGCTTAGGCCCTGGGCCACAGCCCGAGCAGTACTTC. Its protein product is CASSLGPGPQPEQYF.

This clonotype was seen more than once but under ten times. V usage is TRBV4-3 and J usage is TRBJ2-1; TRBD2 aligns across 13 bases. Germline CDR1 and CDR2: LGHNA and YSLEER. The CDR3 loop spans 15 amino acids. With V trimmed by 1 base and J by 12 bases, 6 bases remained unmatched. CDR3 amino acids: CASSQGLAGGQPQFF. DNA of the CDR3: TGCGCCAGCAGCCAAGGACTAGCGGGGGGTCAGCCGCAGTTCTTC.

This clonotype was observed a handful of times. This chain links TRBV5-1 with TRBJ2-7; 9 nucleotides align to TRBD1. Trimming at V came to 3 bases and at J to 7 bases, leaving 8 bases not matched to a gene. The CDR3 contains 14 residues. CDR1 is SGHRS, CDR2 YFSETQ, per germline. DNA for the CDR3: TGCGCCAGCAGCTCACAGGGGGCTAACAGGGAGCAGTACTTC. Its translation is CASSSQGANREQYF.

This chain connects TRBV12-3 or TRBV12-4 to TRBJ2-3; 11 bases agree with TRBD1. V shed 1 base, J shed 4 bases, and the junction held 4 bases outside the gene matches. CDR3 length: 16 amino acids. CDR3 amino acids: CASSLVGQGVPDTQYF. Written as DNA, the CDR3 is TGTGCCAGCAGTTTAGTGGGACAGGGGGTTCCAGATACGCAGTATTTT.

In this sample, this clonotype turned up a few times. The CDR3 here is CAISEPTGGAGETQYF. DNA of the CDR3: TGTGCCATCAGTGAGCCGACAGGAGGGGCTGGAGAGACCCAGTACTTC. This chain joins TRBV10-3 and TRBJ2-5; D tentatively reads TRBD1 or TRBD2 (6 bases each). The CDR3 covers 16 residues. Trimming shortened V by 2 bases and J by 4 bases, and 17 bases separated the two germline ends. Germline-derived CDR1 and CDR2 are ENHRY and SYGVKD.

The rearrangement uses TRBV12-3 or TRBV12-4 and TRBJ2-7, with D perhaps being TRBD1 or TRBD2 (5 bases each). V dropped 3 bases and J dropped 7 bases, with 25 bases sitting between them. This CDR3 has 17 residues. The CDR3 loop reads CASSFVARPSEDNEQYF. As DNA, the CDR3 is TGTGCCAGCAGTTTTGTAGCAAGGCCCTCGGAGGACAATGAGCAGTACTTC.

In DNA form, the CDR3 reads TGTGCCAGCAGTTTTCCTAGCGGGGGGGAAAAACTTGAGACCCAGTACTTC. Residues: CASSFPSGGEKLETQYF. J is TRBJ2-7 and V is TRBV7-9, with 12 bases aligning to TRBD2. TRBJ2-5 matches the DNA end more closely, so the J call is doubtful. The CDR3 is 17 residues long. Germline V CDR1 and CDR2: SEHNR, FQNEAQ (reference sequence).

The chain is built from TRBV10-2 and TRBJ2-4, with 9 nucleotides matching TRBD2. Germline V gives CDR1 WSHSY, CDR2 SAAADI. J gave up 13 bases and V 6 bases, and 13 bases lay outside the gene matches. The CDR3 contains 14 residues. In DNA form, the CDR3 reads TGCGCCAGCAGGAACTCCGGGACTAGCTTAGGGCAGTACTTC. Amino acids: CASRNSGTSLGQYF.

The chain joins TRBV6-1 to TRBJ1-5; 7 nucleotides match TRBD1. The CDR3 sequence is 15 residues long. V dropped 5 bases and J dropped 3; count of bases not matched to a gene: 7. CDR1 and CDR2 from the germline V gene are MNHNS and SASEGT. The CDR3 here is CASSTATGYNQPQHF. The CDR3 nucleotides are TGTGCCAGCAGTACTGCGACAGGGTACAATCAGCCCCAGCATTTT.

The gene calls are TRBV15 and TRBJ2-7; D ambiguous. V lost 4 bases and J 4 bases, leaving 8 bases between the germline ends. CDR3 length equals 12 residues. Germline loops: CDR1 LNHNV, CDR2 YYDKDF (reference sequence). CDR3 DNA sequence: TGTGCCACCAGCACCACGGGTTACGAGCAGTACTTC. Translating it yields CATSTTGYEQYF.

The chain couples TRBV7-2 to TRBJ1-1; D remains unclear. Trimming took off 1 base at V and 2 bases at J, with 14 bases between the two ends. The CDR3 has 16 residues. In germline, CDR1 is SGHTA, CDR2 FQGNSA. CDR3: CASSLVPGRPNTEAFF. The CDR3 DNA sequence: TGTGCCAGCAGCTTAGTTCCCGGGCGGCCAAACACTGAAGCTTTCTTT.

The V gene is TRBV29-1, the J gene TRBJ2-3; TRBD1 is a possible D gene (6 bases). V lost 5 bases and J lost 2, with 17 bases in between. The CDR3 length is 15 residues. CDR1 and CDR2 from the germline V gene are SQVTM and ANQGSEA. The CDR3 bases are TGCAGCGTTAACAGGGCGGGTAGTTACACAGATACGCAGTATTTT. It encodes CSVNRAGSYTDTQYF.